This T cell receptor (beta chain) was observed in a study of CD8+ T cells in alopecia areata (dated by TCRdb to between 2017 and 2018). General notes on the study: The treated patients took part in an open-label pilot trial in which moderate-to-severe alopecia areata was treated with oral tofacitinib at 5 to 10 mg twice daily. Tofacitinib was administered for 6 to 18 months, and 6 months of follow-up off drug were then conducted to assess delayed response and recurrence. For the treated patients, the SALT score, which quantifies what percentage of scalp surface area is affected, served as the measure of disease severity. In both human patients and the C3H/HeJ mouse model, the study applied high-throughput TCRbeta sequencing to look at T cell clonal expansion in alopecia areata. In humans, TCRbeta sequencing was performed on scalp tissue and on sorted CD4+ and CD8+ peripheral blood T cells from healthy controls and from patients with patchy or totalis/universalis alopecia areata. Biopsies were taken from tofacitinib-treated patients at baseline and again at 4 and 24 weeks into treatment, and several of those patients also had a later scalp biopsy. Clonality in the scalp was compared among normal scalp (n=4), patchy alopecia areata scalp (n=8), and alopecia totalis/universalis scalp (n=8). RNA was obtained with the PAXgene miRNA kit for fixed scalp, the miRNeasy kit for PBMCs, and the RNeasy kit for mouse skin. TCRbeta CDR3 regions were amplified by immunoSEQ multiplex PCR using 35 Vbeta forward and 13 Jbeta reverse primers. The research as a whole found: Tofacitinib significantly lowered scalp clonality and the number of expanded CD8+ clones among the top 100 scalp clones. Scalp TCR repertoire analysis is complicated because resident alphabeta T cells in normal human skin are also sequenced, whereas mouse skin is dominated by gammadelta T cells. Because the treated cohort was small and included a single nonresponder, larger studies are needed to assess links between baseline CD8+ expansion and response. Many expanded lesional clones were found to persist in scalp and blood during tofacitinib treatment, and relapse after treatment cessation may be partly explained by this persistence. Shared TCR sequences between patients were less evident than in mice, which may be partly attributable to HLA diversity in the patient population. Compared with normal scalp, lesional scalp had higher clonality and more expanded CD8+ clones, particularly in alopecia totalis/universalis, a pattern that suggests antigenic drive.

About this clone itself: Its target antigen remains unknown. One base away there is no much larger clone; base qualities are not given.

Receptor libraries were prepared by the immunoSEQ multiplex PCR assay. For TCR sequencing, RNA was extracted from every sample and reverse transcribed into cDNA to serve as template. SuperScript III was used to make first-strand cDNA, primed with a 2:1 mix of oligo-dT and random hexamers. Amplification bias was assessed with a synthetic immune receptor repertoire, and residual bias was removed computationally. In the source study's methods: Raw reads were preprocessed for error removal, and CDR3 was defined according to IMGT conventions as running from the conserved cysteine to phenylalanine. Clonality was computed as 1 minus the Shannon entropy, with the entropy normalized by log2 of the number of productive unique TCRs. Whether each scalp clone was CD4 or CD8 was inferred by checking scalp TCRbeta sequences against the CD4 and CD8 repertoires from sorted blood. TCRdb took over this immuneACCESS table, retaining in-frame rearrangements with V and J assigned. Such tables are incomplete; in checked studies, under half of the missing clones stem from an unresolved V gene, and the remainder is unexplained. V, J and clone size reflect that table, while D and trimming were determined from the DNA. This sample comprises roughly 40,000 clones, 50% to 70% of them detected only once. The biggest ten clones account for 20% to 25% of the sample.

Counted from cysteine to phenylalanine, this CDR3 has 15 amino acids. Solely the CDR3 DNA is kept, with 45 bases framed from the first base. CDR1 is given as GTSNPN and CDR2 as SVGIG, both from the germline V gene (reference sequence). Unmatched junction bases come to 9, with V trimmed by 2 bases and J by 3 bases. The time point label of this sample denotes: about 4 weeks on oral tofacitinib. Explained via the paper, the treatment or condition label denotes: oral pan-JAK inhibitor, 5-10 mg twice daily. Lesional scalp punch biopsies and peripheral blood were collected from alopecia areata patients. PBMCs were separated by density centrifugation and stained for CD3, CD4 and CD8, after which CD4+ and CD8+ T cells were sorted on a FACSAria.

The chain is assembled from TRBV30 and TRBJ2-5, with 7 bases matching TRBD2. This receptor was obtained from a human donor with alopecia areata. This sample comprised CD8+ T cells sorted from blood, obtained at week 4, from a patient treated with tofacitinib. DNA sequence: TGTGCCTGGAGTCCCCCGGCGGGGGTAAAAGAGACCCAGTACTTC. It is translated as CAWSPPAGVKETQYF. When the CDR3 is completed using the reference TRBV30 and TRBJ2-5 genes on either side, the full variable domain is SQTIHQWPATLVQPVGSPLSLECTVEGTSNPNLYWYRQAAGRGLQLLFYSVGIGQISSEVPQNLSASRPQDRQFILSSKKLLLSDSGFYLCAWSPPAGVKETQYFGPGTRLLVL.